The 15 T cell receptor beta chains below were found in one sample sequenced in a study of OX40 agonist ivuxolimab in advanced cancers. Data came from immunoSEQ multiplex PCR; TCRdb stores just in-frame clones and leaves some out. The sample lists approximately 12,000 clones, roughly 80% occurring once. The sequencing here drew on CD4+ or CD8+ T cells sorted from blood, taken in a trial of the OX40 agonist ivuxolimab. The source is an adult with an advanced solid tumor such as melanoma, head and neck, liver or kidney cancer.

Within the sample, this clone is medium-sized (0.01 to 0.1%). The V call is TRBV6-4, the J call TRBJ2-3; 7 bases line up with TRBD2. The CDR3 covers 15 residues. The germline CDR1 and CDR2 sequences are MRHNA and SNTAGT. The trim removed 2 bases at V and 4 bases at J, leaving 6 bases unmatched. This CDR3 reads CASSDGGSGSDTQYF. CDR3 nucleotides: TGTGCCAGCAGTGACGGCGGGAGCGGTTCAGATACGCAGTATTTT.

The chain carries TRBV7-8 and TRBJ2-2, with 11 positions matching TRBD2. This CDR3 is built from 17 residues. The germline V gene encodes CDR1 SGHVS and CDR2 FQNEAQ. Losses at the gene ends were 2 bases for V and 5 bases for J; bases not matched to a gene: 7. CDR3 in amino acids: CASSLQLAGVWTGELFF. CDR3 bases: TGTGCCAGCAGCTTACAACTAGCGGGAGTATGGACCGGGGAGCTGTTTTTT.

The chain links TRBV14 to TRBJ2-1; D gene uncertain. Between the trimmed V and J ends, which lost 4 bases and 5 bases, there was a span of 9 bases. Germline values: CDR1 SGHDN, CDR2 FVKESK. The CDR3 contains 13 residues. The CDR3 region has the DNA TGTGCCAGCAGCCGGACGGCCAACAATGAGCAGTTCTTC. Translated, it gives CASSRTANNEQFF. Using reference TRBV14 and TRBJ2-1 for the parts outside the CDR3, the full variable domain is EAGVTQFPSHSVIEKGQTVTLRCDPISGHDNLYWYRRVMGKEIKFLLHFVKESKQDESGMPNNRFLAERTGGTYSTLKVQPAELEDSGVYFCASSRTANNEQFFGPGTRLTVL.

The chain uses TRBV11-3 and TRBJ2-2, with a possible D match to TRBD2 (6 bases). Trimming took 5 bases from V and 7 from J, leaving 26 bases between them. Germline CDR1 reads SGHNT; CDR2 reads YENEEA. CDR3 size: 18 residues. The CDR3 region has the DNA TGTGCCAGCAGCCATGGAGCCCCGGTTGGCAGGGAGGACGGGGAGCTGTTTTTT. It yields the protein CASSHGAPVGREDGELFF.

The V call is TRBV7-2, the J call TRBJ2-5; the D is unclear. V was clipped by 1 base and J by 5 bases, with 11 bases between them. The length of the CDR3 is 14 residues. Germline-derived CDR1 and CDR2 are SGHTA and FQGNSA. DNA of the CDR3: TGTGCCAGCAGCTTAGGGCAGGAACCGGAGACCCAGTACTTC. It translates to CASSLGQEPETQYF.

The chain has TRBV27 and TRBJ2-3, with 12 bases aligning to TRBD2. V lost 8 bases, J lost 3 bases, and 6 bases stayed unmatched. The CDR3 sequence is 15 residues long. CDR1 MNHEY and CDR2 SMNVEV come from the germline V gene (reference sequence). CDR3 DNA: TGTGCCAGCCTCACCGGGACTAGCGGGACAGATACGCAGTATTTT. This sequence encodes CASLTGTSGTDTQYF.

This chain connects TRBV28 to TRBJ2-3; maybe TRBD2 (6 bases). The germline CDR1 and CDR2 sequences are MDHEN and SYDVKM. This CDR3 comprises 14 residues. V lost 4 bases to trimming and J lost 4 bases, with 12 bases between them. As DNA, the CDR3 is TGTGCCAGCAGTTCAAGCGGGTTTTCAGATACGCAGTATTTT. This codes for CASSSSGFSDTQYF.

The chain links TRBV2 to TRBJ2-5, with 12 positions matching TRBD2. The CDR3 spans 15 residues. After removal of 7 bases from V and 5 bases from J, the junction contained 8 bases not matched to a gene. Germline V lookup: CDR1 SNHLY, CDR2 FYNNEI. CDR3 DNA: TGTGCCAGCATCAGACTAGCGGGAGTTTTGGAGACCCAGTACTTC. Protein: CASIRLAGVLETQYF.

The rearrangement joins TRBV5-4 to TRBJ2-3; D gene ambiguous. V lost 6 bases, J lost 2 bases, and 13 bases lay in between. Germline-derived CDR1 and CDR2 are SGHNT and YYREEE (reference sequence). The CDR3 totals 14 residues. CDR3 residues: CASTRGRYTDTQYF. DNA for the CDR3: TGTGCCAGCACCCGCGGTCGGTACACAGATACGCAGTATTTT.

V and J are TRBV10-3 and TRBJ2-7; D remains unclear. V lost 2 bases, J lost 4 bases, and 3 bases lay in between. The CDR3 is 11 residues long. Germline CDR1 and CDR2: ENHRY and SYGVKD. The DNA of the CDR3 is TGTGCCATCAGTGAGGTATACGAGCAGTACTTC. Translation gives CAISEVYEQYF.

Comment on this clone: This CDR3 is also generated by other DNA sequences in the sample. The chain uses TRBV27 and TRBJ2-2; D call uncertain. Trimming took off 3 bases at V and 4 bases at J, with 6 bases between the two ends. Germline loops: CDR1 MNHEY, CDR2 SMNVEV (reference sequence). This CDR3 spans 13 amino acids. In nucleotides, the CDR3 is TGTGCCAGCAGTTTTTCAGGCACCGGGGAGCTGTTTTTT. Encoded protein: CASSFSGTGELFF.

This clone was detected once. The V call is TRBV7-6, the J call TRBJ2-7, with a tentative D call TRBD1 (5 bases). Germline CDR1 and CDR2: SGHVS and FNYEAQ. The CDR3 totals 15 residues. The ends were cut back, 5 bases at V and 2 bases at J, with 16 bases in the middle. The CDR3 here is CASSPSTASTYEQYF. The CDR3 DNA follows: TGTGCCAGCAGCCCCTCGACAGCGTCAACCTACGAGCAGTACTTC. Complete variable domain (other parts from reference TRBV7-6 and TRBJ2-7): GAGVSQSPRYKVTKRGQDVALRCDPISGHVSLYWYRQALGQGPEFLTYFNYEAQQDKSGLPNDRFSAERPEGSISTLTIQRTEQRDSAMYRCASSPSTASTYEQYFGPGTRLTVT.

In DNA form, the CDR3 reads TGCAGCGTGACAGCGGGGTTGCAGTTCTTC. It specifies CSVTAGLQFF. The chain carries TRBV29-1 and TRBJ2-1; 7 nucleotides align to TRBD2. The CDR3 length is 10 residues. The V segment lost 6 bases and the J segment 12 bases; nucleotides outside the gene matches: 5. Germline-derived CDR1 and CDR2 are SQVTM and ANQGSEA.

CDR3 protein: CASSRGTATQYGYTF. CDR3 DNA sequence: TGTGCCAGCAGCCGTGGGACAGCCACCCAATATGGCTACACCTTC. The chain recombines TRBV16 with TRBJ1-2; TRBD1 aligns across 7 bases. The CDR3 is made up of 15 amino acids. V lost 4 bases to trimming and J lost 5 bases; unmatched junction nucleotides: 10. Germline CDR1 KGHSY, CDR2 FQNENV.

This chain links TRBV7-9 with TRBJ2-2; 7 nucleotides match TRBD2. The CDR3 covers 13 residues. Germline assignment: CDR1 SEHNR and CDR2 FQNEAQ (reference sequence). Trimming removed 3 bases from V and 6 bases from J; junction bases left unmatched: 1. The DNA for the CDR3 is TGTGCCAGCAGCTTCCGGGGGGCCGGGGAGCTGTTTTTT. Its translation: CASSFRGAGELFF.